This TCR beta chain stems from a study of blood T cell repertoires in COVID-19. The method was immunoSEQ multiplex PCR; TCRdb's version includes in-frame clones alone and lacks a portion of them. The data show 200,000 to 250,000 clones, 80% to 85% seen once. With 0 bases removed from V and 0 bases from J, the gap between germline ends came to 10 bases. The CDR3 runs to 16 residues. Looked up from germline, CDR1 is SGHRS and CDR2 is YFSETQ. V is TRBV5-1 and J is TRBJ1-3; tentative D call: TRBD1 (5 bases). This receptor was identified in a woman aged 45-65 years with acute COVID-19. The sequencing sample was made of PBMCs or T cells enriched from blood (not recorded which). As DNA, the CDR3 is TGCGCCAGCAGCTTGGATTGGGGGGACTCTGGAAACACCATATATTTT. Amino acids: CASSLDWGDSGNTIYF.